The 9 T cell receptor beta chains given below trace back to one sample, sequenced in a study of shared clonotypes between healthy human individuals. The data were produced by immunoSEQ multiplex PCR, yet TCRdb's version contains in-frame clones alone and is incomplete. The sample contains 2 million to 2.5 million clones, around 95% of which appear only once. Sequences were obtained from naive CD4+ T cells sorted from blood. Subset here: CD45RA+ positively selected. The receptors shown here come from a man between 18 and 35 years old in good health.

CDR3 in amino acids: CASSELQGATGELFF. In DNA form, the CDR3 reads TGTGCCAGCAGTGAGTTACAGGGGGCTACCGGGGAGCTGTTTTTT. The chain carries TRBV6-1 and TRBJ2-2; TRBD1 agrees at 9 bases. The CDR3 length is 15 residues. The trim removed 3 bases at V and 5 bases at J, leaving 4 bases unmatched. CDR1 is MNHNS and CDR2 is SASEGT in the germline V gene.

This chain uses TRBV2 with TRBJ1-3; 7 bases agree with TRBD1. The CDR3 length is 15 residues. Germline V CDR1 and CDR2: SNHLY, FYNNEI. V lost 6 bases and J lost 4; bases outside the gene matches: 9. CDR3 in amino acids: CASRLDRAGGNTIYF. CDR3 nucleotide sequence: TGTGCCAGCAGACTTGACAGGGCCGGGGGAAACACCATATATTTT.

The V and J genes are TRBV30 and TRBJ2-4; D tentatively fits TRBD1 or TRBD2 (5 bases each). This CDR3 spans 14 amino acids. V lost 3 bases, J lost 3 bases, and 12 bases lay in between. Germline CDR1 and CDR2: GTSNPN and SVGIG (reference sequence). This chain's CDR3 is CAWSGAGSKNIQYF. In DNA form, the CDR3 reads TGTGCCTGGAGCGGGGCAGGGAGCAAAAACATTCAGTACTTC.

The genes are TRBV7-2 and TRBJ2-2; 12 nucleotides align to TRBD2. Unmatched junction bases numbered 3, after V lost 4 bases and J lost 6 bases. The germline V gene encodes CDR1 SGHTA and CDR2 FQGNSA. This CDR3 has 15 residues. The CDR3 nucleotides read TGTGCCAGCAGCTCTAGACTAGCGGGAGCCGGGGAGCTGTTTTTT. This translates into CASSSRLAGAGELFF.

The chain links TRBV18 to TRBJ2-2; TRBD2 might be the D (6 bases). The germline V gene has CDR1 KGHSH and CDR2 LQKENI. CDR3 length: 17 amino acids. V lost 3 bases and J 1 base, leaving 15 bases between the germline ends. CDR3 in amino acids: CASSPGGYSMNTGELFF. As DNA, the CDR3 is TGTGCCAGCTCACCCGGGGGATACTCAATGAACACCGGGGAGCTGTTTTTT.

This rearrangement joins TRBV10-1 to TRBJ1-6; D unresolved. This CDR3 has 13 residues. Trimming took off 4 bases at V and 7 bases at J, with 8 bases between the two ends. Germline CDR1 and CDR2: WNHNN and SYGVQD (reference sequence). CDR3: CASSVRENSPLHF. Written as DNA, the CDR3 is TGCGCCAGCAGTGTAAGGGAAAATTCACCCCTCCACTTT.

As to this clone: Other nucleotide sequences from this sample produce the same CDR3. CDR3 residues: CASSRDGDYEQYF. DNA for the CDR3: TGCGCCAGCAGCCGGGACGGAGACTACGAGCAGTACTTC. This chain joins TRBV5-1 and TRBJ2-7, with D tentatively TRBD1 or TRBD2 (5 bases each). The CDR3 sequence is 13 residues long. V dropped 4 bases and J dropped 3 bases, with 11 bases sitting between them. Per germline, CDR1 SGHRS and CDR2 YFSETQ.

The chain joins TRBV18 to TRBJ2-2, with TRBD1 identical over 7 bases. Germline V gives CDR1 KGHSH, CDR2 LQKENI. CDR3 length: 16 amino acids. After removal of 2 bases from V and 6 bases from J, the junction contained 9 bases not matched to a gene. The CDR3 protein is CASSPTPEGAAGELFF. CDR3 DNA sequence: TGTGCCAGCTCACCAACCCCCGAGGGGGCCGCCGGGGAGCTGTTTTTT.

The V call is TRBV7-8, the J call TRBJ2-1, with 8 nucleotides matching TRBD2. The length of the CDR3 is 13 residues. CDR1 and CDR2 from the germline V gene are SGHVS and FQNEAQ. The trim removed 5 bases at V and 6 bases at J, leaving 3 bases unmatched. The CDR3 is CASSRGLANEQFF. The CDR3 coding sequence is TGTGCCAGCAGCCGTGGACTAGCCAATGAGCAGTTCTTC.